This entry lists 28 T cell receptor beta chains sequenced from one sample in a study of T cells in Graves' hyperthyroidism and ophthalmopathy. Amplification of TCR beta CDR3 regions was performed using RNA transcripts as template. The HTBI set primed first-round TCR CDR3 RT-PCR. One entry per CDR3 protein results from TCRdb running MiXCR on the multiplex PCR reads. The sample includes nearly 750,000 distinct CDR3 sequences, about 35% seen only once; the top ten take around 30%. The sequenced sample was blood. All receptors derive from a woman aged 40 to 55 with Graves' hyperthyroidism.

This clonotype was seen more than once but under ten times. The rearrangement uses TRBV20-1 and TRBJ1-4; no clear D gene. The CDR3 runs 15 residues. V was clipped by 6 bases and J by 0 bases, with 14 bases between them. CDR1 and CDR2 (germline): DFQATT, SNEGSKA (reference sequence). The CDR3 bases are TGCAGTGCCGTCGACTGGGGAACAACTAATGAAAAACTGTTTTTT. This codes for CSAVDWGTTNEKLFF.

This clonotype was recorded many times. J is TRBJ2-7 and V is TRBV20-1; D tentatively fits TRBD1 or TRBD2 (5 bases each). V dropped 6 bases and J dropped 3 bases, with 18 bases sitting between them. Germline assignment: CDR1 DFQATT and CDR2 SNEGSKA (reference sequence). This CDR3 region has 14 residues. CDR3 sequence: CSAFPGRRFYEQYF. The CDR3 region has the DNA TGCAGTGCGTTTCCGGGACGGCGTTTCTACGAGCAGTACTTC.

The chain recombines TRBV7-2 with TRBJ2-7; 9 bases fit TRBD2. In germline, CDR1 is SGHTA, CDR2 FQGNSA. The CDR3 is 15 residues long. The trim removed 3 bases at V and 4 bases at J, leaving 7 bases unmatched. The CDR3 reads CASSFSLAGTYEQYF. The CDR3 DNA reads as TGTGCCAGCAGCTTCTCCCTAGCGGGAACTTACGAGCAGTACTTC.

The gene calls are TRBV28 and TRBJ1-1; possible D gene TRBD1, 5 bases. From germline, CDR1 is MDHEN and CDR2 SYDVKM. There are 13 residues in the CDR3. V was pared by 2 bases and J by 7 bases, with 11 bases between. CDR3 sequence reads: CASSLAGDGEAFF. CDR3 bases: TGTGCCAGCAGTTTAGCCGGGGACGGTGAAGCTTTCTTT.

The DNA for the CDR3 is TGTGCCAGCAGGGCGGGGGACTATAGCGAGCAGTTCTTC. Amino acid sequence: CASRAGDYSEQFF. The chain carries TRBV7-9 and TRBJ2-7; 7 bases map to TRBD2. The J call may not be correct, given that the DNA end is closer to TRBJ2-1. The CDR3 runs to 13 residues. The germline V gene has CDR1 SEHNR and CDR2 FQNEAQ (reference sequence).

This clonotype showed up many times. In DNA form, the CDR3 reads TGTGCCAGCAGCCCTAGGGTCGACGGTCAGCCCCAGCATTTT. Translating gives CASSPRVDGQPQHF. V gene TRBV7-2 combines with J gene TRBJ1-5; D is unresolved. The CDR3 consists of 14 residues. V lost 5 bases, J lost 6 bases, and 14 bases lay in between. CDR1 and CDR2 from the germline V gene are SGHTA and FQGNSA. The full variable domain, its missing parts supplied by reference TRBV7-2 and TRBJ1-5, is GAGVSQSPSNKVTEKGKDVELRCDPISGHTALYWYRQSLGQGLEFLIYFQGNSAPDKSGLPSDRFSAERTGGSVSTLTIQRTQQEDSAVYLCASSPRVDGQPQHFGDGTRLSIL.

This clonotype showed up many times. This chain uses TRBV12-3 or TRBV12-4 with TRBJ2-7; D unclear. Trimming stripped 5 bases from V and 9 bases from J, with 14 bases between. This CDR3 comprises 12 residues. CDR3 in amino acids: CASSPSALGQYF. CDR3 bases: TGTGCCAGCAGTCCATCAGCTCTAGGGCAGTACTTC.

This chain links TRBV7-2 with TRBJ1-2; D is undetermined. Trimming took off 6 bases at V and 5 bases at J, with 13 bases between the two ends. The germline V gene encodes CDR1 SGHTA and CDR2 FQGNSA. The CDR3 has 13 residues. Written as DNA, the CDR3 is TGTGCCAGCAGTACGACACCCCTTTATGGCTACACCTTC. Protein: CASSTTPLYGYTF.

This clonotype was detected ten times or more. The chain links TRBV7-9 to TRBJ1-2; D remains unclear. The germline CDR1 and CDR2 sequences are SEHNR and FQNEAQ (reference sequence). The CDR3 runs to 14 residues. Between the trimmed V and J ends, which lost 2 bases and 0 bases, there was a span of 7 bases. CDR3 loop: CASSLITANYGYTF. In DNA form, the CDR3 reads TGTGCCAGCAGCTTAATTACAGCTAACTATGGCTACACCTTC.

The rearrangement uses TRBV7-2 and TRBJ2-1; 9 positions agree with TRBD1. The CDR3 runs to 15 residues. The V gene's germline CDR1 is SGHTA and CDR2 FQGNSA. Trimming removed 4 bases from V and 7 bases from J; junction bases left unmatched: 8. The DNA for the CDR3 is TGTGCCAGCAGCTCATCGGGACAGGGAGGGAATGAGCAGTTCTTC. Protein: CASSSSGQGGNEQFF. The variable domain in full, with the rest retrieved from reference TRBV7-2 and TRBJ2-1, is GAGVSQSPSNKVTEKGKDVELRCDPISGHTALYWYRQSLGQGLEFLIYFQGNSAPDKSGLPSDRFSAERTGGSVSTLTIQRTQQEDSAVYLCASSSSGQGGNEQFFGPGTRLTVL.

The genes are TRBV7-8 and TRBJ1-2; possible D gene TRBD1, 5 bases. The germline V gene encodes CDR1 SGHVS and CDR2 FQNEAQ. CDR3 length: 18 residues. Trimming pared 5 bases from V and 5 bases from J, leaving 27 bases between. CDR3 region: CASSLKSRDDRSRYGYTF. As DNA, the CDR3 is TGTGCCAGCAGCCTAAAATCTAGGGACGACAGAAGTAGATATGGCTACACCTTC. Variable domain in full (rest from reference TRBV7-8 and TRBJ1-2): GAGVSQSPRYKVAKRGQDVALRCDPISGHVSLFWYQQALGQGPEFLTYFQNEAQLDKSGLPSDRFFAERPEGSVSTLKIQRTQQEDSAVYLCASSLKSRDDRSRYGYTFGSGTRLTVV.

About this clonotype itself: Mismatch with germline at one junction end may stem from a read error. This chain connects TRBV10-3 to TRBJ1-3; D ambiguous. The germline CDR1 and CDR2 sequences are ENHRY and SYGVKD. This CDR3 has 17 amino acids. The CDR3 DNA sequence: TGTGCCAGCAGTTACCTCCGGGCAGTGCACTCTGGAAACACCATATATTTT. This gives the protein CASSYLRAVHSGNTIYF.

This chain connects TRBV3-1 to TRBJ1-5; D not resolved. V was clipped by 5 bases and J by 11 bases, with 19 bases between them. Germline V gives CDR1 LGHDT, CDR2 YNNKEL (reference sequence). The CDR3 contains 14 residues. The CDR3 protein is CASSNGENLVSQHF. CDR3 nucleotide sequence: TGTGCCAGCAGCAATGGGGAGAACCTTGTGTCCCAGCATTTT.

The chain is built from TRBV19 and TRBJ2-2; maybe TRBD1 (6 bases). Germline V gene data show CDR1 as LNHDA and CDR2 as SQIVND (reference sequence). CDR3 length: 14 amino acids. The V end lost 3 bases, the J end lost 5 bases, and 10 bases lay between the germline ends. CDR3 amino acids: CASSILGQTGELFF. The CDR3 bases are TGTGCCAGTAGTATCCTAGGACAGACCGGGGAGCTGTTTTTT.

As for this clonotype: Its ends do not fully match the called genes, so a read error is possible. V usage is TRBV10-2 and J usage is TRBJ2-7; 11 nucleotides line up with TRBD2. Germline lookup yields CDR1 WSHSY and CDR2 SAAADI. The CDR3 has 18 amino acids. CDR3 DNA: TGTGCCAGCAGTTCGGAGCGACTAGCGGGGACTAACTCCTACGAGCAGTACTTC. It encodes CASSSERLAGTNSYEQYF.

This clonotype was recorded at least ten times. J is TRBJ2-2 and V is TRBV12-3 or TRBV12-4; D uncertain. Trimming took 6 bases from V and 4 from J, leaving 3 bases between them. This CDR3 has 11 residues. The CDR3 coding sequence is TGTGCCAGCAGCTTCACCGGGGAGCTGTTTTTT. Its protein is CASSFTGELFF.

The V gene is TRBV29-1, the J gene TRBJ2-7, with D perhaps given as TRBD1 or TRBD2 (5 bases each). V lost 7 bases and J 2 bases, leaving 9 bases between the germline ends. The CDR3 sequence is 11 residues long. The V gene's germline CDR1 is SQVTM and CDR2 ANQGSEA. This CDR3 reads CSGGLTYEQYF. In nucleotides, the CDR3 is TGCAGCGGGGGGTTGACCTACGAGCAGTACTTC.

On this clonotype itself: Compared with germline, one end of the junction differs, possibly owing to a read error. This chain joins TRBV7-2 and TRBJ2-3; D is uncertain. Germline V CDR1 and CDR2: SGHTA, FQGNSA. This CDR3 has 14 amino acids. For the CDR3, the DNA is TGTGCCAGCAGTTTAGTCAGCTCCGGAGATACGCAGTATTTT. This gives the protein CASSLVSSGDTQYF.

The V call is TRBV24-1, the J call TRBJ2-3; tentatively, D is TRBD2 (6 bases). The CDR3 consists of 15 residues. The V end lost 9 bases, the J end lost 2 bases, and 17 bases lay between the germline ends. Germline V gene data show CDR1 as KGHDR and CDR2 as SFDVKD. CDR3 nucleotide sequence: TGTGCCACCGAGGAAACGGGAGATTCCACAGATACGCAGTATTTT. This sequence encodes CATEETGDSTDTQYF.

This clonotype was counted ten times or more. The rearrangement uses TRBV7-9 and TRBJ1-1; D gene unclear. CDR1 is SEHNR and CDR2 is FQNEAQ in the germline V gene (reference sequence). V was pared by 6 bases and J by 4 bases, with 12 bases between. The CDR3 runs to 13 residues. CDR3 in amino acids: CASSPTGTTEAFF. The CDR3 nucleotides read TGTGCCAGCAGTCCAACCGGAACCACTGAAGCTTTCTTT.

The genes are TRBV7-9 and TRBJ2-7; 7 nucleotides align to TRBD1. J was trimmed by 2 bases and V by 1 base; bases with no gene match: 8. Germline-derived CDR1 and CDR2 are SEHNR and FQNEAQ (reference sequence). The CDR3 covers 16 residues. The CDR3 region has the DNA TGTGCCAGCAGCTTAGTACTGGACAGGCGTACCTACGAGCAGTACTTC. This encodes CASSLVLDRRTYEQYF.

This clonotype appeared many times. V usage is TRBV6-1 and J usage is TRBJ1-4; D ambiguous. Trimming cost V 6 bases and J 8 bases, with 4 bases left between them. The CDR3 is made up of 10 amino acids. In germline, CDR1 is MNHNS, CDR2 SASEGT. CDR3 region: CASRGEKLFF. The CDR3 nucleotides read TGTGCCAGCAGAGGGGAAAAACTGTTTTTT.

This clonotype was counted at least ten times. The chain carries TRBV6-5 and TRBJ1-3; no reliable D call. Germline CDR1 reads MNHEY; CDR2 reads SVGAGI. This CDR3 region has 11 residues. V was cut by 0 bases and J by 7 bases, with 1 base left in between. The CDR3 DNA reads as TGTGCCAGCAGTTACTCCAACACCATATATTTT. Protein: CASSYSNTIYF.

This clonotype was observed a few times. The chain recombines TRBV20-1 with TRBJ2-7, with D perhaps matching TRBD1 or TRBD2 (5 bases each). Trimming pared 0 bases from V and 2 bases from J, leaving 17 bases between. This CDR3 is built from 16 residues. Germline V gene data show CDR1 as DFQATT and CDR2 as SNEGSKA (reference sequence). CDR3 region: CSARDEGTTGTYEQYF. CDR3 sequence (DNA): TGCAGTGCTAGAGATGAGGGGACGACGGGGACCTACGAGCAGTACTTC.

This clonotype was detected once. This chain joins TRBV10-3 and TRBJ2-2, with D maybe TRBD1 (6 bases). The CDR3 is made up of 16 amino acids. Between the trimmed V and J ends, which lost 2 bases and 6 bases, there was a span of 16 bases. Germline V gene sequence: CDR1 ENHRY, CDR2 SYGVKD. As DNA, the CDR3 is TGTGCCATCAGTGAGAAAGTGGACAGATGGGCCGGGGAGCTGTTTTTT. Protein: CAISEKVDRWAGELFF.

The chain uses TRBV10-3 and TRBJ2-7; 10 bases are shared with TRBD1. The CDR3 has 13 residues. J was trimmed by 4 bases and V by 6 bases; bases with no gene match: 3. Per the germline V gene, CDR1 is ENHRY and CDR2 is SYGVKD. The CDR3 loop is CAIRPGQGYEQYF. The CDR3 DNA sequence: TGTGCCATCAGGCCGGGACAGGGGTACGAGCAGTACTTC.

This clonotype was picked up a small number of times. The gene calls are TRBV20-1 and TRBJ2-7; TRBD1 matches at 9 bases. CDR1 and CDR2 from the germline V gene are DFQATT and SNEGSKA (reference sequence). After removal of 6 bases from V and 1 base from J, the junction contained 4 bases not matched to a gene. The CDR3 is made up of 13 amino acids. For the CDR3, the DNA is TGCAGTGCCCGGACAGGGGTTTCCTACGAGCAGTACTTC. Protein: CSARTGVSYEQYF.

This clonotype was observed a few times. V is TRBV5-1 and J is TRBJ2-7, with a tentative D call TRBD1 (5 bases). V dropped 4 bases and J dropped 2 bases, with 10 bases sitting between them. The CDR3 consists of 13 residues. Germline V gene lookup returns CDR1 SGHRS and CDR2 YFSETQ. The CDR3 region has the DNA TGCGCCAGCAGCGTGAGACAGACCTACGAGCAGTACTTC. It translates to CASSVRQTYEQYF.